A single sample gave rise to the 28 T cell receptor beta chains below, sequenced in a study of T-cell memory formation after mild COVID-19. TCRdb redid the calling of the 5' RACE reads with MiXCR, one entry per CDR3 protein. The table lists around 510,000 distinct CDR3 sequences, about 20% of them singletons. Specimen: PBMCs or a T cell subset sorted from them (not recorded which). The receptor source for this set is an adult woman who had mild COVID-19 (a few samples of this study predate the infection). Cell type and time point are not known.

This clonotype was found many times. This chain connects TRBV5-4 to TRBJ1-2, with 7 bases lining up with TRBD1. Trimming at V came to 4 bases and at J to 8 bases, leaving 11 bases not matched to a gene. This CDR3 is built from 14 residues. Germline V gene lookup returns CDR1 SGHNT and CDR2 YYREEE (reference sequence). The CDR3 nucleotides are TGTGCCAGCAGCGTAACAGGGGCCACTGGGGGCTACACCTTC. Protein product: CASSVTGATGGYTF.

The V call is TRBV15, the J call TRBJ1-2; maybe TRBD1 (6 bases). Germline assignment: CDR1 LNHNV and CDR2 YYDKDF (reference sequence). V gave up 9 bases and J gave up 4 bases, with 15 bases separating them. This CDR3 comprises 13 residues. The CDR3 DNA follows: TGTGCCACGGGTACAGGGTCCGGCTATGGCTACACCTTC. The encoded protein is CATGTGSGYGYTF.

The CDR3 DNA reads TGTGCCAGCAGCCCAGGCGGGGGAGCCCCCGTCGAGCAGTACTTC. It is translated as CASSPGGGAPVEQYF. This rearrangement joins TRBV12-3 or TRBV12-4 to TRBJ2-7; 7 nucleotides align to TRBD2. The length of the CDR3 is 15 residues. V dropped 6 bases and J dropped 6; count of bases not matched to a gene: 14.

The J gene is TRBJ1-3, the V gene TRBV7-9; a possible D gene is TRBD1 (6 bases). Germline CDR1 reads SEHNR; CDR2 reads FQNEAQ (reference sequence). V dropped 5 bases and J dropped 0 bases, with 11 bases sitting between them. The CDR3 contains 15 residues. CDR3 nucleotide sequence: TGTGCCAGCAGCCCAGACAGGATCTCTGGAAACACCATATATTTT. It translates to CASSPDRISGNTIYF. Using reference TRBV7-9 and TRBJ1-3 for the parts outside the CDR3, the full variable domain is DTGVSQNPRHKITKRGQNVTFRCDPISEHNRLYWYRQTLGQGPEFLTYFQNEAQLEKSRLLSDRFSAERPKGSFSTLEIQRTEQGDSAMYLCASSPDRISGNTIYFGEGSWLTVV.

This clonotype was seen a few times. This chain's CDR3 is CSAREVRLGGRDEQFF. DNA of the CDR3: TGCAGTGCTAGAGAAGTCAGACTCGGAGGACGGGATGAGCAGTTCTTC. This chain uses TRBV20-1 with TRBJ2-1; D might be TRBD2 (5 bases). Between the trimmed V and J ends, which lost 0 bases and 8 bases, there was a span of 20 bases. The V gene's germline CDR1 is DFQATT and CDR2 SNEGSKA (reference sequence). This CDR3 contains 16 residues.

This clonotype came up a few times. This rearrangement joins TRBV7-2 to TRBJ1-2; D is ambiguous. The germline V gene encodes CDR1 SGHTA and CDR2 FQGNSA. Between the trimmed V and J ends, which lost 5 bases and 8 bases, there was a span of 18 bases. The CDR3 has 14 residues. The CDR3 bases are TGTGCCAGCAGCCGAGACGTGGCGGGTGGAGGCTACACCTTC. Translating it yields CASSRDVAGGGYTF.

This clonotype was found a few times. V is TRBV4-2 and J is TRBJ1-2; no clear D. Trimming shortened V by 4 bases and J by 3 bases, and 9 bases separated the two germline ends. The CDR3 length is 13 residues. Germline loops: CDR1 LGHNA, CDR2 YNFKEQ. CDR3 sequence (DNA): TGTGCCAGCAGCCTCGAGGAATACTATGGCTACACCTTC. Its protein product is CASSLEEYYGYTF.

The V and J genes are TRBV7-9 and TRBJ2-3; no firm D call. The V end lost 1 base, the J end lost 2 bases, and 7 bases lay between the germline ends. The CDR3 contains 14 residues. Germline assignment: CDR1 SEHNR and CDR2 FQNEAQ (reference sequence). For the CDR3, the DNA is TGTGCCAGCAGCTTAGAGTGGTCCACAGATACGCAGTATTTT. It encodes CASSLEWSTDTQYF.

This clonotype appeared a few times. V usage is TRBV7-6 and J usage is TRBJ1-2; 7 positions agree with TRBD1. Germline CDR1 is SGHVS and CDR2 is FNYEAQ. V shed 1 base and J 6 bases; nucleotides not matched to a gene: 5. The CDR3 totals 14 residues. CDR3: CASSLVGGAHGYTF. The CDR3 DNA reads as TGTGCCAGCAGCTTAGTAGGGGGCGCCCATGGCTACACCTTC. Full variable domain (remainder filled in from reference TRBV7-6 and TRBJ1-2): GAGVSQSPRYKVTKRGQDVALRCDPISGHVSLYWYRQALGQGPEFLTYFNYEAQQDKSGLPNDRFSAERPEGSISTLTIQRTEQRDSAMYRCASSLVGGAHGYTFGSGTRLTVV.

This clonotype was seen only a few times. This rearrangement joins TRBV11-2 to TRBJ2-2; D is perhaps TRBD1 or TRBD2 (5 bases each). The ends were cut back, 7 bases at V and 2 bases at J, with 11 bases in the middle. The CDR3 covers 14 residues. CDR1 SGHAT and CDR2 FQNNGV come from the germline V gene. The CDR3 is CASIGAINTGELFF. As DNA, the CDR3 is TGTGCCAGCATCGGGGCGATAAACACCGGGGAGCTGTTTTTT.

This clonotype was seen more than once but under ten times. The rearrangement uses TRBV4-1 and TRBJ1-2; D might be TRBD1 (6 bases). Germline CDR1 is MGHRA and CDR2 is YSYEKL. V was pared by 1 base and J by 5 bases, with 14 bases between. The length of the CDR3 is 15 residues. The CDR3 nucleotides are TGCGCCAGCAGCCAAGGGGGGCAGGGCGGGTATGGCTACACCTTC. It is translated as CASSQGGQGGYGYTF.

By share, this clonotype counts as medium-sized. CDR3 DNA: TGCAGTACGTTTCAAGAGACCCAGTACTTC. Translated, it gives CSTFQETQYF. This chain connects TRBV20-1 to TRBJ2-5; D unresolved. V lost 8 bases to trimming and J lost 2 bases, with 6 bases between them. The V gene's germline CDR1 is DFQATT and CDR2 SNEGSKA (reference sequence). This CDR3 is built from 10 residues.

A few counts support this clonotype. The rearrangement links TRBV6-5 to TRBJ2-1; TRBD2 agrees at 8 bases. J was trimmed by 3 bases and V by 10 bases; bases with no gene match: 8. CDR3 length equals 14 residues. Germline V gene data show CDR1 as MNHEY and CDR2 as SVGAGI. CDR3 sequence reads: CATKLAVGYNEQFF. The DNA for the CDR3 is TGTGCCACCAAACTAGCGGTGGGCTACAATGAGCAGTTCTTC.

This clonotype was found a few times. The chain joins TRBV7-6 to TRBJ2-1; 8 bases agree with TRBD2. V was pared by 5 bases and J by 5 bases, with 11 bases of the junction left unmatched. CDR1 and CDR2 from the germline V gene are SGHVS and FNYEAQ. The CDR3 is 16 amino acids. CDR3 sequence (DNA): TGTGCCAGCAGCCCGACGGGCGGGGGGCCGAACAATGAGCAGTTCTTC. This translates into CASSPTGGGPNNEQFF.

The chain uses TRBV5-1 and TRBJ2-2, with 7 bases matching TRBD1. The CDR3 extends over 17 amino acids. Germline V CDR1 and CDR2: SGHRS, YFSETQ. J was trimmed by 7 bases and V by 4 bases; bases with no gene match: 16. The CDR3 protein is CASSLNSGTASIGELFF. The CDR3 nucleotides read TGCGCCAGCAGCCTTAACTCCGGGACAGCCAGTATCGGGGAGCTGTTTTTT. Full variable domain (outside the CDR3, taken from reference TRBV5-1 and TRBJ2-2): KAGVTQTPRYLIKTRGQQVTLSCSPISGHRSVSWYQQTPGQGLQFLFEYFSETQRNKGNFPGRFSGRQFSNSRSEMNVSTLELGDSALYLCASSLNSGTASIGELFFGEGSRLTVL.

The chain uses TRBV15 and TRBJ1-5; perhaps TRBD1 as D (5 bases). With 0 bases removed from V and 6 bases from J, the gap between germline ends came to 9 bases. This CDR3 contains 14 residues. Germline V gene data show CDR1 as LNHNV and CDR2 as YYDKDF (reference sequence). The CDR3 here is CATSRDREIQPQHF. In DNA, the CDR3 is TGTGCCACCAGCAGAGACAGGGAGATTCAGCCCCAGCATTTT. Full variable domain (rest looked up from reference TRBV15 and TRBJ1-5): DAMVIQNPRYQVTQFGKPVTLSCSQTLNHNVMYWYQQKSSQAPKLLFHYYDKDFNNEADTPDNFQSRRPNTSFCFLDIRSPGLGDTAMYLCATSRDREIQPQHFGDGTRLSIL.

There are a few counts of this clonotype. V is TRBV7-9 and J is TRBJ2-7, with D possibly being TRBD1 or TRBD2 (6 bases each). This CDR3 is built from 15 residues. CDR1 SEHNR and CDR2 FQNEAQ come from the germline V gene (reference sequence). The germline V and J ends were trimmed by 4 bases and 5 bases, with 18 bases remaining between them. This CDR3 is CASSSHVEGGHEQYF. As DNA, the CDR3 is TGTGCCAGCAGCTCCCATGTGGAGGGGGGACACGAGCAGTACTTC. The entire variable domain, with the rest obtained from reference TRBV7-9 and TRBJ2-7, is as follows: DTGVSQNPRHKITKRGQNVTFRCDPISEHNRLYWYRQTLGQGPEFLTYFQNEAQLEKSRLLSDRFSAERPKGSFSTLEIQRTEQGDSAMYLCASSSHVEGGHEQYFGPGTRLTVT.

This clonotype was recorded a few times. V usage is TRBV5-1 and J usage is TRBJ2-1, with D possibly being TRBD2 (6 bases). CDR3 length equals 15 residues. The V and J ends lost 2 bases and 3 bases respectively, with 12 bases between them. Germline V lookup: CDR1 SGHRS, CDR2 YFSETQ. The CDR3 DNA is TGCGCCAGCAGCTTCCGCGGGGTCTTCTACAATGAGCAGTTCTTC. Translating gives CASSFRGVFYNEQFF.

The chain combines TRBV2 with TRBJ2-5, with 14 bases that match TRBD2. Germline V gene sequence: CDR1 SNHLY, CDR2 FYNNEI. J gave up 2 bases and V 9 bases, and 8 bases lay outside the gene matches. This CDR3 spans 16 amino acids. The CDR3 bases are TGTGCCAGATCAGGGACTAGCGGGAGCAGACAAGAGACCCAGTACTTC. Amino acid sequence: CARSGTSGSRQETQYF.

The chain employs TRBV2 and TRBJ2-5; D may be TRBD2 (6 bases). V lost 5 bases and J 1 base, leaving 11 bases between the germline ends. Germline CDR1 reads SNHLY; CDR2 reads FYNNEI. This CDR3 has 14 amino acids. Written as DNA, the CDR3 is TGTGCCAGCAGTTCGGGACTGGGCCAAGAGACCCAGTACTTC. Protein sequence: CASSSGLGQETQYF.

The chain carries TRBV11-2 and TRBJ2-7, with 7 positions matching TRBD1. V was clipped by 4 bases and J by 0 bases; unmatched bases: 6. Germline CDR1 and CDR2: SGHAT and FQNNGV. This CDR3 has 15 amino acids. The CDR3 loop is CASSYTGAHSYEQYF. CDR3 sequence (DNA): TGTGCCAGCAGCTATACAGGGGCTCACTCCTACGAGCAGTACTTC.

The table lists this clonotype with a few counts. The rearrangement joins TRBV5-1 to TRBJ2-7; D is perhaps TRBD1 or TRBD2 (5 bases each). The CDR3 length is 14 residues. CDR1 and CDR2 (germline): SGHRS, YFSETQ. Trimming pared 4 bases from V and 1 base from J, leaving 12 bases between. The CDR3 loop is CASSPGSFSYEQYF. CDR3 DNA sequence: TGCGCCAGCAGCCCAGGGAGTTTTTCCTACGAGCAGTACTTC. Based on the CDR3 plus reference TRBV5-1 and TRBJ2-7, the full variable domain is KAGVTQTPRYLIKTRGQQVTLSCSPISGHRSVSWYQQTPGQGLQFLFEYFSETQRNKGNFPGRFSGRQFSNSRSEMNVSTLELGDSALYLCASSPGSFSYEQYFGPGTRLTVT.

The chain uses TRBV4-1 and TRBJ2-1; 9 bases are shared with TRBD2. V trimming: 3 bases; J trimming: 1 base; junction bases outside the gene matches: 4. The CDR3 has 16 residues. Per the germline V gene, CDR1 is MGHRA and CDR2 is YSYEKL. The CDR3 reads CASSHPGLASYNEQFF. In DNA form, the CDR3 reads TGCGCCAGCAGCCACCCGGGACTAGCATCCTACAATGAGCAGTTCTTC.

This clonotype was found a few times. This rearrangement joins TRBV29-1 to TRBJ2-1, with D possibly TRBD2 on 5 matching bases. Germline-derived CDR1 and CDR2 are SQVTM and ANQGSEA. The CDR3 consists of 13 residues. For the CDR3, the DNA is TGCGCCCACGAGGGAGCTACCTACAATGAGCAGTTCTTC. Its translation: CAHEGATYNEQFF.

The rearrangement uses TRBV30 and TRBJ2-2; D call uncertain. V was clipped by 2 bases and J by 7 bases, with 14 bases between them. The germline CDR1 and CDR2 sequences are GTSNPN and SVGIG (reference sequence). The CDR3 sequence is 14 residues long. The CDR3, as DNA: TGTGCCTGGAGTCGGGTGGGAAAAGGCGGGGAGCTGTTTTTT. This sequence encodes CAWSRVGKGGELFF.

J is TRBJ2-7 and V is TRBV5-1, with no clear D. This CDR3 region has 14 residues. The germline V gene encodes CDR1 SGHRS and CDR2 YFSETQ. The ends were cut back, 1 base at V and 4 bases at J, with 12 bases in the middle. This CDR3 is CASSLYSVGYEQYF. The CDR3 DNA reads as TGCGCCAGCAGCTTGTATTCCGTCGGGTACGAGCAGTACTTC.

The V call is TRBV7-9, the J call TRBJ1-1, with 7 bases aligning to TRBD1. CDR3 size: 13 residues. V dropped 5 bases and J dropped 8; count of bases not matched to a gene: 8. The V gene's germline CDR1 is SEHNR and CDR2 FQNEAQ (reference sequence). CDR3 sequence: CASSQIQGTEAFF. The DNA of the CDR3 is TGTGCCAGCAGCCAAATACAGGGGACAGAAGCTTTCTTT.

There are a few counts of this clonotype. The chain recombines TRBV12-3 or TRBV12-4 with TRBJ2-1; 7 positions match TRBD1. Trimming removed 8 bases from V and 5 bases from J; junction bases left unmatched: 3. This CDR3 has 12 residues. The CDR3, as DNA: TGTGCCAGCGCCAGGGGGAACAATGAGCAGTTCTTC. Translating it yields CASARGNNEQFF.